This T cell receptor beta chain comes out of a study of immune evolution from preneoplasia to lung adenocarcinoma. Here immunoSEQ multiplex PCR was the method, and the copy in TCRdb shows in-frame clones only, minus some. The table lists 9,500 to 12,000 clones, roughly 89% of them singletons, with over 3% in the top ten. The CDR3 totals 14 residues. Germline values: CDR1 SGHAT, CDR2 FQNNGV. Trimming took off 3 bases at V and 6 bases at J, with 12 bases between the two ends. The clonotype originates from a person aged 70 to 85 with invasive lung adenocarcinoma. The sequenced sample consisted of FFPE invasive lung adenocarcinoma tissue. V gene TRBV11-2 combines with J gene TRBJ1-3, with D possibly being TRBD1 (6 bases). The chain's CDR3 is CASSFQDRLNTIYF. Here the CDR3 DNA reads TGTGCCAGCAGCTTTCAGGACAGACTAAACACCATATATTTT.